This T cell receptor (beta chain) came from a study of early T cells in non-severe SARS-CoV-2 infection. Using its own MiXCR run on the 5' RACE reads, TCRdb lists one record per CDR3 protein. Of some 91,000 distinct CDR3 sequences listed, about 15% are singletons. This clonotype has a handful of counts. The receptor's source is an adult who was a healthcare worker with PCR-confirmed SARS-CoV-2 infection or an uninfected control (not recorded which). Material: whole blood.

The CDR3 loop is CSVEMDTETQYF. The DNA for the CDR3 is TGCAGCGTTGAAATGGATACGGAGACCCAGTACTTC. The rearrangement uses TRBV29-1 and TRBJ2-5; D gene uncertain. The ends were cut back, 2 bases at V and 5 bases at J, with 9 bases in the middle. The CDR3 covers 12 residues. Germline V gene lookup returns CDR1 SQVTM and CDR2 ANQGSEA. The full variable domain, with the rest looked up from reference TRBV29-1 and TRBJ2-5, is SAVISQKPSRDICQRGTSLTIQCQVDSQVTMMFWYRQQPGQSLTLIATANQGSEATYESGFVIDKFPISRPNLTFSTLTVSNMSPEDSSIYLCSVEMDTETQYFGPGTRLLVL.